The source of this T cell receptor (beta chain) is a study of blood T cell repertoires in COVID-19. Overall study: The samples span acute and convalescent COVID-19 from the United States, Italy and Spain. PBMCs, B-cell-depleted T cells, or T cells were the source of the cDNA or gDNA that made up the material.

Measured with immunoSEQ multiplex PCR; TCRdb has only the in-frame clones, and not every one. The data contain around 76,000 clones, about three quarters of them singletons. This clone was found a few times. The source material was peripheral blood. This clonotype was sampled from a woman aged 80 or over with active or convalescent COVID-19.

The DNA of the CDR3 is TGTGCCAGCAGACGAACTGGGAACACTGAAGCTTTCTTT. It is translated as CASRRTGNTEAFF. The chain combines TRBV11-2 with TRBJ1-1, with D unresolved. This CDR3 contains 13 residues. Germline V gene lookup returns CDR1 SGHAT and CDR2 FQNNGV. Trimming stripped 6 bases from V and 1 base from J, with 9 bases between.